This TCR beta chain was identified during a study of OX40 agonist ivuxolimab in advanced cancers. Trimming shortened V by 2 bases and J by 7 bases, and 11 bases separated the two germline ends. The CDR3 runs to 13 residues. Germline-derived CDR1 and CDR2 are MNHEY and SMNVEV (reference sequence). On cycle 4 day 1 and cycle 7 day 1, as well as at baseline, blood was sampled. Clones were sequenced by immunoSEQ multiplex PCR, and TCRdb holds only the in-frame ones, with some missing. The sample contains around 95,000 clones, less than 95% of which appear only once. The rearrangement links TRBV27 to TRBJ1-1; unclear D gene. The material was CD4+ or CD8+ T cells sorted from blood, obtained in a trial of the OX40 agonist ivuxolimab. This receptor was obtained from an adult with an advanced solid tumor such as melanoma, head and neck, liver or kidney cancer. This chain's CDR3 is CASSLREGNEAFF. The CDR3 coding sequence is TGTGCCAGCAGTTTAAGGGAAGGGAATGAAGCTTTCTTT.